This entry describes one T cell receptor (beta chain). The CDR3 runs 17 residues. Germline lookup yields CDR1 SGHDN and CDR2 FVKESK. Germline trimming cut 3 bases from V and 5 bases from J; bases unmatched to any gene: 13. Under the authors' procedure: Counts of nucleated cells, estimated from reference gene primer amplification, were obtained. This table comes from immunoSEQ multiplex PCR, and its TCRdb copy is limited to in-frame clones, with some not included. V and J calls and clone size are given by that table; D and trimming were obtained from the DNA. The table shows approximately 490,000 clones, with 75% to 90% occurring only once. This entry is derived from a study of blood T cell repertoires in COVID-19.

The chain has TRBV14 and TRBJ2-5, with TRBD2 identical over 9 bases. This sequence originates from a woman aged 60-70 years who had recovered from COVID-19. Material for sequencing was PBMCs or T cells enriched from blood (not recorded which). This CDR3 is CASSQSAGGPLFETQYF. CDR3 DNA: TGTGCCAGCAGCCAGAGCGCGGGGGGGCCGTTGTTCGAGACCCAGTACTTC. Full variable domain (outside the CDR3, taken from reference TRBV14 and TRBJ2-5): EAGVTQFPSHSVIEKGQTVTLRCDPISGHDNLYWYRRVMGKEIKFLLHFVKESKQDESGMPNNRFLAERTGGTYSTLKVQPAELEDSGVYFCASSQSAGGPLFETQYFGPGTRLLVL.